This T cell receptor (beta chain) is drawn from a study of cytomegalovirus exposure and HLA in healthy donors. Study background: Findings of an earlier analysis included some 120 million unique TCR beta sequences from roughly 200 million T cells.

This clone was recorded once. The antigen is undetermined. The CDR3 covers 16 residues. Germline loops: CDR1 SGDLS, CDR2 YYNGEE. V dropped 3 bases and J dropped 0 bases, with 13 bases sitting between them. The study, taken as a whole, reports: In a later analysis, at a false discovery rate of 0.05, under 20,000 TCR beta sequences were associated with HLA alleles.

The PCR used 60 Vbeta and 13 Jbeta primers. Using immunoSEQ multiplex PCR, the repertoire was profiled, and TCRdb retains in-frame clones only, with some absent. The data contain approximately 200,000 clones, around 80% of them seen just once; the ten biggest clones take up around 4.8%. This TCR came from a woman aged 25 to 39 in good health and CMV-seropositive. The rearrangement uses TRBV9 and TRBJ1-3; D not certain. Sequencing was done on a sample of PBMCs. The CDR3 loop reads CASSASGRYSGNTIYF. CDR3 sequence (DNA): TGTGCCAGCAGCGCCAGTGGTCGTTACTCTGGAAACACCATATATTTT.